Listed below are T cell receptor beta chains from one sample, sequenced in a study of cytotoxic CD8 clonotypes in ibrutinib-treated CLL. Assay used: immunoSEQ multiplex PCR; TCRdb lists only in-frame clones, some missing. Among approximately 97,000 clones, around 77% were seen once, and the ten largest hold around 24%. This sample comprised PBMCs, obtained after 24 months of ibrutinib treatment. The receptors here all came from a human donor with chronic lymphocytic leukemia. CDR3s include the opening cysteine and the closing phenylalanine or tryptophan. The D gene is left open where the match is weak. For some rows the clone size is stated as once, few or many, or as a class when expanded; others skip it.

v_gene: TRBV6-1; d_gene: TRBD2; abundance: NA; j_gene: TRBJ2-1; CDR3nt: TGTGCCAGCAGTGAAGCAACTAGCGGCTTTTACAATGAGCAGTTCTTC; CDR3aa: CASSEATSGFYNEQFF
v_gene: TRBV7-6; d_gene: NA; abundance: NA; j_gene: TRBJ1-1; CDR3nt: TGTGCCAGCAGCTTAGGGGAGGCGAACACTGAAGCTTTCTTT; CDR3aa: CASSLGEANTEAFF
v_gene: TRBV7-2; d_gene: TRBD2; abundance: NA; j_gene: TRBJ2-3; CDR3nt: TGTGCCAGCAGCTTAGACGGGGGGAATACGCAGTATTTT; CDR3aa: CASSLDGGNTQYF
v_gene: TRBV4-1; d_gene: NA; abundance: once; j_gene: TRBJ1-2; CDR3nt: TGCGCCAGCAGCCAAGAAAGGGGTAGTTTTGTGGGGCCTTCTAACTATGGCTACACCTTC; CDR3aa: CASSQERGSFVGPSNYGYTF
v_gene: TRBV1; d_gene: NA; abundance: NA; j_gene: TRBJ2-1; CDR3nt: TGCACCAGCAGCCGAACCGACCCCAGGACCGATGAGCAGTTCTTC; CDR3aa: CTSSRTDPRTDEQFF
v_gene: TRBV19; d_gene: TRBD2; abundance: once; j_gene: TRBJ2-7; CDR3nt: TGTGCCAGTAAGGTAATGGGACTAGCGAGCGAGCAGTACTTC; CDR3aa: CASKVMGLASEQYF
v_gene: TRBV27; d_gene: NA; abundance: NA; j_gene: TRBJ1-4; CDR3nt: TGTGCCAGCAAATCCCACGGTTTATATGAAAAACTGTTTTTT; CDR3aa: CASKSHGLYEKLFF
v_gene: TRBV7-2; d_gene: NA; abundance: once; j_gene: TRBJ2-5; CDR3nt: TGTGCCAGCAGCTTAGGTCGCAGGTCCCAAGAGACCCAGTACTTC; CDR3aa: CASSLGRRSQETQYF
v_gene: TRBV5-6; d_gene: NA; abundance: NA; j_gene: TRBJ1-1; CDR3nt: TGTGCCAGCAGCTGGGGGACACCGAACACTGAAGCTTTCTTT; CDR3aa: CASSWGTPNTEAFF
v_gene: TRBV29-1; d_gene: NA; abundance: NA; j_gene: TRBJ2-1; CDR3nt: TGCAGCGTAGGACAGTACAATGAGCAGTTCTTC; CDR3aa: CSVGQYNEQFF
v_gene: TRBV7-2; d_gene: TRBD2; abundance: NA; j_gene: TRBJ2-1; CDR3nt: TGTGCCAGCAGCTTTACTAGCGGGAGCGGTGAGCAGTTCTTC; CDR3aa: CASSFTSGSGEQFF
v_gene: TRBV5-4; d_gene: NA; abundance: NA; j_gene: TRBJ2-2; CDR3nt: TGTGCCAGCAGCCGGGGAGCGGGGAACACCGGGGAGCTGTTTTTT; CDR3aa: CASSRGAGNTGELFF
v_gene: TRBV7-9; d_gene: TRBD1; abundance: NA; j_gene: TRBJ2-5; CDR3nt: TGTGCCAGCAGCTTAGGTGCAGGGGGCAGACAAGAGACCCAGTACTTC; CDR3aa: CASSLGAGGRQETQYF
v_gene: TRBV6-1; d_gene: NA; abundance: NA; j_gene: TRBJ1-2; CDR3nt: TGTGCCATCAGTGGCCAACCATATGGCTACACCTTC; CDR3aa: CAISGQPYGYTF
v_gene: TRBV28; d_gene: TRBD1; abundance: few; j_gene: TRBJ1-6; CDR3nt: TGTGCCAGCAGTTTCCGGGACAGGCAGATTTCACCCCTCCACTTT; CDR3aa: CASSFRDRQISPLHF
v_gene: TRBV5-1; d_gene: TRBD2; abundance: NA; j_gene: TRBJ2-7; CDR3nt: TGCGCCAGCAGCTCATTCCGACAGGGACTAGCGGGAGGAGTCTCCTACGAGCAGTACTTC; CDR3aa: CASSSFRQGLAGGVSYEQYF
v_gene: TRBV27; d_gene: TRBD1; abundance: NA; j_gene: TRBJ1-2; CDR3nt: TGTGCCAGCAGTTTATCCCCCAGGGGGTCTAACTATGGCTACACCTTC; CDR3aa: CASSLSPRGSNYGYTF
v_gene: TRBV28; d_gene: NA; abundance: NA; j_gene: TRBJ2-3; CDR3nt: TGTGCCAGCAGTTTAGGCCAGGGGGAGGTAGATACGCAGTATTTT; CDR3aa: CASSLGQGEVDTQYF
v_gene: TRBV4-1; d_gene: TRBD1; abundance: NA; j_gene: TRBJ2-7; CDR3nt: TGCGCCAGCAGCCAAGGACAGGGCTGGACCTACGAGCAGTACTTC; CDR3aa: CASSQGQGWTYEQYF
v_gene: TRBV28; d_gene: NA; abundance: NA; j_gene: TRBJ1-1; CDR3nt: TGTGCCAGCAGAGGACAATGGATAGCTTTCTTT; CDR3aa: CASRGQWIAFF
v_gene: TRBV19; d_gene: NA; abundance: NA; j_gene: TRBJ2-2; CDR3nt: TGTGCCAGTAGTATAGTCGGCGGGATAGGCACCGGGGAGCTGTTTTTT; CDR3aa: CASSIVGGIGTGELFF
v_gene: TRBV27; d_gene: TRBD1; abundance: NA; j_gene: TRBJ2-1; CDR3nt: TGTGCCAGCACCCTAGCTGGGACAGGGAGCAATGAGCAGTTCTTC; CDR3aa: CASTLAGTGSNEQFF
v_gene: TRBV28; d_gene: NA; abundance: NA; j_gene: TRBJ2-3; CDR3nt: TGTGCCAGCAGTTTCTTCGGCACAGATACGCAGTATTTT; CDR3aa: CASSFFGTDTQYF
v_gene: TRBV18; d_gene: TRBD1; abundance: NA; j_gene: TRBJ2-7; CDR3nt: TGTGCCAGCTCACCCGGACAGGGCGCATACGAGCAGTACTTC; CDR3aa: CASSPGQGAYEQYF
v_gene: TRBV6-1; d_gene: TRBD2; abundance: NA; j_gene: TRBJ2-3; CDR3nt: TGTGCCAGCACCTCACTAGCGGGAGTTATGGATACGCAGTATTTT; CDR3aa: CASTSLAGVMDTQYF
v_gene: TRBV28; d_gene: TRBD2; abundance: NA; j_gene: TRBJ2-7; CDR3nt: TGTGCCAGCAGTACACCAGGGACTAGCGGGTCCTACGAGCAGTACTTC; CDR3aa: CASSTPGTSGSYEQYF
v_gene: TRBV5-1; d_gene: NA; abundance: NA; j_gene: TRBJ1-4; CDR3nt: TGCGCCAGCAGCCTGGAGGCAACTAATGAAAAACTGTTTTTT; CDR3aa: CASSLEATNEKLFF
v_gene: TRBV2; d_gene: TRBD2; abundance: NA; j_gene: TRBJ2-7; CDR3nt: TGTGCCAGCAGTGGGGTGGCTAGCGGGAGCAACGAGCAGTACTTC; CDR3aa: CASSGVASGSNEQYF
v_gene: TRBV19; d_gene: NA; abundance: NA; j_gene: TRBJ2-7; CDR3nt: TGTGCCAGTAGCTTAAGCTCCTACGAGCAGTACTTC; CDR3aa: CASSLSSYEQYF
v_gene: TRBV19; d_gene: TRBD1; abundance: NA; j_gene: TRBJ1-2; CDR3nt: TGTGCCAGCGCCGGGACAGGGGGCGACTATGGCTACACCTTC; CDR3aa: CASAGTGGDYGYTF
v_gene: TRBV4-1; d_gene: NA; abundance: NA; j_gene: TRBJ2-3; CDR3nt: TGCGCCAGCAGCCAAAGGACCGCCTCACTTGCAGATACGCAGTATTTT; CDR3aa: CASSQRTASLADTQYF
v_gene: TRBV6-1; d_gene: NA; abundance: NA; j_gene: TRBJ2-7; CDR3nt: TGTGCCAGCACCTCTGGGATCGGAAACAGTGGCGAGCAGTACTTC; CDR3aa: CASTSGIGNSGEQYF
v_gene: TRBV19; d_gene: NA; abundance: few; j_gene: TRBJ2-1; CDR3nt: TGTGCCAGTAGTATCTACAATGAGCAGTTCTTC; CDR3aa: CASSIYNEQFF
v_gene: TRBV11-2; d_gene: NA; abundance: NA; j_gene: TRBJ2-1; CDR3nt: TGTGCCAGCACCAGATTGCAACTAGCTTCCCATGAGCAGTTCTTC; CDR3aa: CASTRLQLASHEQFF
v_gene: TRBV6-6; d_gene: TRBD2; abundance: NA; j_gene: TRBJ2-7; CDR3nt: TGTGCCAGCAGTCCGGGGGCAGCGGGAGGGCTCGAGCAGTACTTC; CDR3aa: CASSPGAAGGLEQYF
v_gene: TRBV7-2; d_gene: TRBD2; abundance: few; j_gene: TRBJ2-3; CDR3nt: TGTGCCAGCAGAGGACTAGCGGTTTCAGATACGCAGTATTTT; CDR3aa: CASRGLAVSDTQYF
v_gene: TRBV9; d_gene: TRBD2; abundance: NA; j_gene: TRBJ2-3; CDR3nt: TGTGCCAGCAGCGAGAACCTAGCGGGGGGAACAGATACGCAGTATTTT; CDR3aa: CASSENLAGGTDTQYF
v_gene: TRBV10-2; d_gene: TRBD2; abundance: NA; j_gene: TRBJ2-4; CDR3nt: TGCGCCAGCAGCGATAGCGGGAAGGGGTACATTCAGTACTTC; CDR3aa: CASSDSGKGYIQYF
v_gene: TRBV18; d_gene: NA; abundance: once; j_gene: TRBJ2-1; CDR3nt: TGTGCCAGCTCACCACCGTCAGGCAATGAGCAGTTCTTC; CDR3aa: CASSPPSGNEQFF
v_gene: TRBV13; d_gene: TRBD1; abundance: NA; j_gene: TRBJ2-6; CDR3nt: TGTGCCAGCAGCTCCGGACAGGGCTTCGGGTCCGGGGCCAACGTCCTGACTTTC; CDR3aa: CASSSGQGFGSGANVLTF
v_gene: TRBV6-1; d_gene: TRBD1; abundance: NA; j_gene: TRBJ2-7; CDR3nt: TGTGCCAGCAGTGCACAGGGGGCGAAGGCCTACGAGCAGTACTTC; CDR3aa: CASSAQGAKAYEQYF
v_gene: TRBV7-2; d_gene: TRBD2; abundance: NA; j_gene: TRBJ2-7; CDR3nt: TGTGCCAGCAGCCCGGGGGGGCGGGGAAAGTACGAGCAGTACTTC; CDR3aa: CASSPGGRGKYEQYF
v_gene: TRBV18; d_gene: TRBD1; abundance: many; j_gene: TRBJ2-1; CDR3nt: TGTGCCAGCGCGGGGGACAGGGCCTACAATGAGCAGTTCTTC; CDR3aa: CASAGDRAYNEQFF
v_gene: TRBV4-1; d_gene: TRBD1; abundance: NA; j_gene: TRBJ2-3; CDR3nt: TGCGCCAGCAGCCAAGATAGGGACAGGCCTTCTAGCACAGATACGCAGTATTTT; CDR3aa: CASSQDRDRPSSTDTQYF
v_gene: TRBV6-4; d_gene: NA; abundance: NA; j_gene: TRBJ1-5; CDR3nt: TGTGCCAGCAGTGCAGTTCCGGGGGCAGGACAGCCCCAGCATTTT; CDR3aa: CASSAVPGAGQPQHF
v_gene: TRBV30; d_gene: NA; abundance: NA; j_gene: TRBJ1-3; CDR3nt: TGTGCCTGGAGTGATCCGGGACATGAGATTGACTCTGGAAACACCATATATTTT; CDR3aa: CAWSDPGHEIDSGNTIYF
v_gene: TRBV19; d_gene: TRBD1; abundance: NA; j_gene: TRBJ1-5; CDR3nt: TGTGCCAGTAGTATCCGGACAGGAGATAGCAATCAGCCCCAGCATTTT; CDR3aa: CASSIRTGDSNQPQHF
v_gene: TRBV5-1; d_gene: TRBD1; abundance: NA; j_gene: TRBJ1-4; CDR3nt: TGCGCCAGCAGCCTCACCGGGACAGAGAATGAAAAACTGTTTTTT; CDR3aa: CASSLTGTENEKLFF
v_gene: TRBV10-2; d_gene: TRBD1; abundance: NA; j_gene: TRBJ1-1; CDR3nt: TGCGCCAGCAGTGGAATACAGGGGGCGATTGAAGCTTTCTTT; CDR3aa: CASSGIQGAIEAFF
v_gene: TRBV4-3; d_gene: TRBD2; abundance: NA; j_gene: TRBJ2-2; CDR3nt: TGCGCCAGCAGCCAAGTTCCCGGGGGGGATTACACCGGGGAGCTGTTTTTT; CDR3aa: CASSQVPGGDYTGELFF
v_gene: TRBV2; d_gene: NA; abundance: NA; j_gene: TRBJ1-6; CDR3nt: TGTGCCAGCAGTGGCAACGGGGTCTCACCCCTCCACTTT; CDR3aa: CASSGNGVSPLHF
v_gene: TRBV7-2; d_gene: NA; abundance: NA; j_gene: TRBJ1-6; CDR3nt: TGTGCCAGCAGCCTCGGCAGCCAGACACAAGCGTCACCCCTCCACTTT; CDR3aa: CASSLGSQTQASPLHF
v_gene: TRBV6-1; d_gene: NA; abundance: NA; j_gene: TRBJ1-2; CDR3nt: TGTGCCAGCGGCCTGCGACAGACCTCGGGTGGCTACACCTTC; CDR3aa: CASGLRQTSGGYTF
v_gene: TRBV5-1; d_gene: NA; abundance: NA; j_gene: TRBJ2-3; CDR3nt: TGCGCCAGCAGCCCGACAGGAGATACGCAGTATTTT; CDR3aa: CASSPTGDTQYF
v_gene: TRBV19; d_gene: TRBD1; abundance: NA; j_gene: TRBJ1-5; CDR3nt: TGTGCCAGTAGTATAGGGACAGGCTCGCGGCCCCAGCATTTT; CDR3aa: CASSIGTGSRPQHF